Below, one TCR beta chain is given with its context. As yet, its antigen is unknown. The data are from a study of OX40 agonist ivuxolimab in advanced cancers. Across the study: Three partial responders included one hepatocellular carcinoma patient and two cutaneous melanoma patients.

Study conclusions and caveats: The study found that CD8+ T cells averaged more expanded clones than CD4+.

Generated by immunoSEQ multiplex PCR, the TCRdb table keeps only in-frame clones and is missing some. Of about 50,000 clones in the sample, around 90% were seen once. There are 14 residues in the CDR3. V was pared by 0 bases and J by 6 bases, with 11 bases between. Germline V gives CDR1 MNHEY, CDR2 SMNVEV (reference sequence). This TCR came from an adult with an advanced solid tumor such as melanoma, head and neck, liver or kidney cancer. Sequenced material: CD4+ or CD8+ T cells sorted from blood, taken in a trial of the OX40 agonist ivuxolimab. The V and J genes are TRBV27 and TRBJ1-2; D remains unclear. The CDR3 loop is CASSLSAGRNGYTF. In DNA form, the CDR3 reads TGTGCCAGCAGTTTATCGGCGGGGAGGAATGGCTACACCTTC.